The 23 T cell receptor beta chains reported below all come from one sample, sequenced in a study of vaccination effects on CD4 cells after COVID-19. The culture ran for 10 days before CD4+ T cells were isolated. These TCRs' antigens remain unknown. Sequencing was performed with immunoSEQ multiplex PCR; in TCRdb, only in-frame clones are kept and a portion is missing. Altogether around 45,000 clones are present, roughly 76% being singletons, with the ten largest covering approximately 12%. The sequences come from CD4+ T cells from PBMCs cultured without peptide, collected before COVID-19 vaccination. These receptors all come from a human donor who had a prior SARS-CoV-2 infection.

In the case of this clone: One end of the junction varies from germline; a read error may be responsible. The V gene is TRBV10-1, the J gene TRBJ1-2; D ambiguous. The CDR3 runs to 11 residues. CDR1 WNHNN and CDR2 SYGVQD come from the germline V gene (reference sequence). CDR3 in amino acids: CASRGDRRLSF. DNA for the CDR3: TGCGCCAGCAGGGGCGACCGCCGGCTATCCTTC.

The V and J genes are TRBV7-3 and TRBJ2-1; 10 positions match TRBD2. Germline V lookup: CDR1 SGHTA, CDR2 FQGTGA. The ends lost 5 bases at V and 7 bases at J; junction bases unmatched: 8. The CDR3 loop spans 15 amino acids. CDR3 coding DNA: TGTGCCAGCAGCCGATCTAGCGGGAGAATTAATGAGCAGTTCTTC. Translated, it gives CASSRSSGRINEQFF.

This sequence joins TRBV18 and TRBJ2-3, with 10 bases fitting TRBD1. This CDR3 spans 16 amino acids. Germline-derived CDR1 and CDR2 are KGHSH and LQKENI. The J segment lost 2 bases and the V segment lost 2 bases, leaving 4 bases of the junction unmatched. This CDR3 reads CASSPKDRGDTDTQYF. The CDR3 DNA reads TGTGCCAGCTCACCAAAGGACAGGGGGGACACAGATACGCAGTATTTT.

This rearrangement joins TRBV6-5 to TRBJ1-6; D not certain. Germline V lookup: CDR1 MNHEY, CDR2 SVGAGI. Trimming took off 5 bases at V and 5 bases at J, with 13 bases between the two ends. The CDR3 is 15 residues long. The CDR3 spells CASSLVGSDNSPLHF. The CDR3, as DNA: TGTGCCAGCAGTCTAGTGGGGAGTGATAATTCACCCCTCCACTTT.

The chain is built from TRBV18 and TRBJ2-3; D unclear. CDR1 is KGHSH, CDR2 LQKENI, per germline. Between the trimmed V and J ends, which lost 4 bases and 5 bases, there was a span of 10 bases. The CDR3 is 13 residues long. The CDR3 region has the DNA TGTGCCAGCTCACTAACTTTGAGAGATACGCAGTATTTT. Translated: CASSLTLRDTQYF.

CDR3 in amino acids: CASSRTRTKETQYF. CDR3 DNA: TGTGCCAGCAGCCGCACTAGGACCAAAGAGACCCAGTACTTC. The genes are TRBV7-9 and TRBJ2-5, with D possibly being TRBD2 (5 bases). The CDR3 extends over 14 amino acids. The V end was cut by 5 bases, the J end by 3 bases, with 13 bases between. CDR1 is SEHNR and CDR2 is FQNEAQ in the germline V gene (reference sequence).

V and J are TRBV10-3 and TRBJ2-7; a possible D gene is TRBD2 (6 bases). The CDR3 spans 13 residues. The V end was cut by 2 bases, the J end by 7 bases, with 12 bases between. CDR1 and CDR2 from the germline V gene are ENHRY and SYGVKD. This chain's CDR3 is CAISEGLGGEQYF. DNA of the CDR3: TGTGCCATCAGTGAGGGGCTTGGGGGGGAGCAGTACTTC.

The chain is built from TRBV7-6 and TRBJ2-7; 10 bases are a match to TRBD1. CDR3 size: 16 residues. Trimming took 2 bases from V and 6 from J; bases not matched to a gene: 10. CDR1 and CDR2 (germline): SGHVS, FNYEAQ. The CDR3: CASSLRMGQGSGEQYF. The CDR3 bases are TGTGCCAGCAGCTTAAGAATGGGACAGGGGTCCGGCGAGCAGTACTTC. Complete variable domain (other parts from reference TRBV7-6 and TRBJ2-7): GAGVSQSPRYKVTKRGQDVALRCDPISGHVSLYWYRQALGQGPEFLTYFNYEAQQDKSGLPNDRFSAERPEGSISTLTIQRTEQRDSAMYRCASSLRMGQGSGEQYFGPGTRLTVT.

The J gene is TRBJ2-3, the V gene TRBV7-2, with D uncertain. V gave up 7 bases and J gave up 6 bases, with 11 bases separating them. This CDR3 is built from 12 residues. Germline CDR1 and CDR2: SGHTA and FQGNSA. CDR3 in DNA: TGTGCCAGCACGGGCTTCCTGGATACGCAGTATTTT. Protein sequence: CASTGFLDTQYF. The full variable domain, with the rest looked up from reference TRBV7-2 and TRBJ2-3, is GAGVSQSPSNKVTEKGKDVELRCDPISGHTALYWYRQSLGQGLEFLIYFQGNSAPDKSGLPSDRFSAERTGGSVSTLTIQRTQQEDSAVYLCASTGFLDTQYFGPGTRLTVL.

The chain recombines TRBV6-2 or TRBV6-3 with TRBJ2-5; TRBD1 aligns across 7 bases. This CDR3 comprises 16 residues. The germline V gene encodes CDR1 MNHEY and CDR2 SVGEGT. V lost 2 bases and J lost 5; bases outside the gene matches: 11. The CDR3: CASSYRPGQPPETQYF. The CDR3 nucleotides are TGTGCCAGCAGTTACCGTCCGGGACAGCCTCCGGAGACCCAGTACTTC.

The rearrangement joins TRBV5-4 to TRBJ2-3, with D perhaps TRBD2 (5 bases). Germline CDR1 and CDR2: SGHNT and YYREEE (reference sequence). The V and J ends lost 3 bases and 4 bases respectively, with 21 bases between them. The CDR3 runs 17 residues. In DNA form, the CDR3 reads TGTGCCAGCAGCTCCTGGAGATGGGGAGCGTCCGCAGATACGCAGTATTTT. It codes for CASSSWRWGASADTQYF.

V and J are TRBV3-1 (or the pseudogene TRBV3-2) and TRBJ2-5; 9 bases are shared with TRBD2. CDR1 is LGHDT, CDR2 YNNKEL, per germline (reference sequence). This CDR3 region has 14 residues. With V trimmed by 4 bases and J by 5 bases, 5 bases remained unmatched. The CDR3 loop is CASSPGLAWETQYF. For the CDR3, the DNA is TGTGCCAGCAGCCCGGGACTAGCCTGGGAGACCCAGTACTTC.

The rearrangement joins TRBV5-1 to TRBJ2-3; D possibly corresponds to TRBD1 (6 bases). The CDR3 has 17 amino acids. Germline lookup yields CDR1 SGHRS and CDR2 YFSETQ. Deletions cut 0 bases from V and 1 base from J, with 15 bases between. The CDR3 spells CASSLEGSPGGTDTQYF. The CDR3 nucleotides read TGCGCCAGCAGCTTGGAAGGATCCCCAGGGGGCACAGATACGCAGTATTTT.

Here the CDR3 DNA reads TGTGCCAGCAGTTTATCGAGCAGGGTAGTGTACGAGCAGTACTTC. This codes for CASSLSSRVVYEQYF. The chain recombines TRBV27 with TRBJ2-7; perhaps TRBD1 as D (5 bases). V lost 0 bases and J 4 bases, leaving 13 bases between the germline ends. Germline-derived CDR1 and CDR2 are MNHEY and SMNVEV (reference sequence). This CDR3 has 15 amino acids.

The chain combines TRBV4-2 with TRBJ2-7; a weak D match, TRBD1 (5 bases). V was shortened by 2 bases and J by 5 bases, with 16 bases between the two germline ends. Germline assignment: CDR1 LGHNA and CDR2 YNFKEQ. CDR3 length equals 15 residues. DNA for the CDR3: TGTGCCAGCAGCCAACGGGCCAGGGCAGCCGACGAGCAGTACTTC. Its protein product is CASSQRARAADEQYF.

V and J are TRBV5-1 and TRBJ2-5; perhaps D is TRBD1 or TRBD2 (5 bases each). The CDR3 is 15 amino acids. With 1 base removed from V and 3 bases from J, the gap between germline ends came to 13 bases. CDR1 is SGHRS, CDR2 YFSETQ, per germline. In DNA, the CDR3 is TGCGCCAGCAGCTTGATGCCGGGACCCGAAGAGACCCAGTACTTC. Its translation: CASSLMPGPEETQYF.

This clone was seen once. The chain uses TRBV7-8 and TRBJ2-2, with D perhaps TRBD2 (7 bases). The germline V gene encodes CDR1 SGHVS and CDR2 FQNEAQ. Trimming removed 1 base at V and 3 bases at J, with 12 bases between. The CDR3 length is 16 residues. The CDR3 loop reads CASSLVAGAYTGELFF. CDR3 DNA sequence: TGTGCCAGCAGCTTAGTGGCGGGGGCATACACCGGGGAGCTGTTTTTT.

This clone was observed a few times. This chain joins TRBV11-2 and TRBJ2-3; D is possibly TRBD1 or TRBD2 (7 bases each). Trimming pared 5 bases from V and 3 bases from J, leaving 24 bases between. CDR3 size: 18 residues. In germline, CDR1 is SGHAT, CDR2 FQNNGV. In nucleotides, the CDR3 is TGTGCCAGCAGCGGACGACAGGGAGCGGGAACGATGACAGATACGCAGTATTTT. Translated: CASSGRQGAGTMTDTQYF.

This chain links TRBV7-2 with TRBJ2-5, with 8 bases identical to TRBD2. The CDR3 is 13 amino acids. V was clipped by 2 bases and J by 9 bases; unmatched bases: 5. CDR1 SGHTA and CDR2 FQGNSA come from the germline V gene. The CDR3, as DNA: TGTGCCAGCAGCTTATGGGAGCGGGGGCCCCAGTACTTC. It specifies CASSLWERGPQYF.

CDR3 region: CASSYQDQIESLFF. CDR3 in DNA: TGTGCCAGCAGTTACCAGGATCAGATCGAAAGCCTGTTTTTT. The genes are TRBV6-6 and TRBJ1-4, with no clear D. The CDR3 covers 14 residues. V was cut by 2 bases and J by 14 bases, with 18 bases left in between. The germline V gene encodes CDR1 MNHNY and CDR2 SVGAGI (reference sequence).

V and J are TRBV6-5 and TRBJ2-7; no clear D gene. Trimming took off 5 bases at V and 5 bases at J, with 19 bases between the two ends. CDR3 size: 15 residues. From germline, CDR1 is MNHEY and CDR2 SVGAGI. CDR3 residues: CASSPTLRHNNEQYF. Written as DNA, the CDR3 is TGTGCCAGCAGTCCCACGCTACGGCATAATAACGAGCAGTACTTC.

The chain is built from TRBV7-3 and TRBJ2-1, with TRBD2 identical over 9 bases. V shed 5 bases and J 3 bases; nucleotides not matched to a gene: 5. This CDR3 contains 15 residues. Germline values: CDR1 SGHTA, CDR2 FQGTGA. The CDR3, as DNA: TGTGCCAGCAGCGCCGCGGGAGGGAGCTACAATGAGCAGTTCTTC. Translation: CASSAAGGSYNEQFF.

J is TRBJ2-3 and V is TRBV3-1 (or the pseudogene TRBV3-2), with D possibly being TRBD2 (5 bases). The CDR3 consists of 14 residues. Germline loops: CDR1 LGHDT, CDR2 YNNKEL (reference sequence). The germline V and J ends were trimmed by 1 base and 2 bases, with 7 bases remaining between them. The CDR3 coding sequence is TGTGCCAGCAGCCAAGGACTAACCACAGATACGCAGTATTTT. It encodes CASSQGLTTDTQYF.